The 7 T cell receptor beta chains given below trace back to one sample, sequenced in a study of blood T cell repertoires in COVID-19. Clones were sequenced by immunoSEQ multiplex PCR, and TCRdb holds only the in-frame ones, with some missing. Here the sample spans about 260,000 clones, 75% to 90% being singletons. Specimen: PBMCs or T cells enriched from blood (not recorded which). The origin of the receptors is a man between 45 and 60 years old who had been exposed to COVID-19.

V is TRBV6-5 and J is TRBJ2-1; 7 bases fit TRBD1. The germline gives CDR1 MNHEY, CDR2 SVGAGI. J lost 7 bases, V lost 6 bases, and 12 bases had no gene match. The CDR3 sequence is 15 residues long. The CDR3 DNA is TGTGCCAGCAGGCGAACAGGGGTCGAGCGGAATGAGCAGTTCTTC. Protein product: CASRRTGVERNEQFF.

The V call is TRBV28, the J call TRBJ2-1; D is unresolved. CDR3 length equals 13 residues. The germline V gene has CDR1 MDHEN and CDR2 SYDVKM. V gave up 6 bases and J gave up 9 bases, with 15 bases separating them. The CDR3 spells CASSRSLRSEQFF. CDR3 coding DNA: TGTGCCAGCAGCCGAAGCCTGCGGTCTGAGCAGTTCTTC.

The rearrangement joins TRBV28 to TRBJ2-3; D is ambiguous. The CDR3 is made up of 13 amino acids. Germline values: CDR1 MDHEN, CDR2 SYDVKM. Trimming took off 11 bases at V and 1 base at J, with 13 bases between the two ends. As DNA, the CDR3 is TGTGCCCTGGAGAAATCTGGCACAGATACGCAGTATTTT. It encodes CALEKSGTDTQYF.

The gene calls are TRBV5-1 and TRBJ2-2; D might be TRBD2 (6 bases). Trimming took 2 bases from V and 5 from J, leaving 16 bases between them. Germline CDR1 SGHRS, CDR2 YFSETQ. The CDR3 length is 16 residues. The CDR3 DNA reads TGCGCCAGCAGCTTTTGGGACTCGCCCGAAACCGGGGAGCTGTTTTTT. Translation: CASSFWDSPETGELFF. Together with reference TRBV5-1 and TRBJ2-2, the CDR3 gives the full variable domain: KAGVTQTPRYLIKTRGQQVTLSCSPISGHRSVSWYQQTPGQGLQFLFEYFSETQRNKGNFPGRFSGRQFSNSRSEMNVSTLELGDSALYLCASSFWDSPETGELFFGEGSRLTVL.

This chain uses TRBV9 with TRBJ1-6; D is uncertain. Germline V gives CDR1 SGDLS, CDR2 YYNGEE. Trimming took off 3 bases at V and 3 bases at J, with 4 bases between the two ends. The CDR3 loop spans 13 amino acids. The chain's CDR3 is CASSAHYNSPLHF. As DNA, the CDR3 is TGTGCCAGCAGCGCCCACTATAATTCACCCCTCCACTTT.

The table lists this clone with a count of one. V usage is TRBV5-6 and J usage is TRBJ1-3; 9 bases are shared with TRBD1. Germline V gene data show CDR1 as SGHDT and CDR2 as YYEEEE. Trimming took 1 base from V and 0 from J; bases not matched to a gene: 2. CDR3 length: 16 amino acids. The CDR3 sequence: CASSLTGGASGNTIYF. The CDR3 DNA reads TGTGCCAGCAGCTTGACAGGGGGCGCCTCTGGAAACACCATATATTTT. Variable domain in full (rest from reference TRBV5-6 and TRBJ1-3): DAGVTQSPTHLIKTRGQQVTLRCSPKSGHDTVSWYQQALGQGPQFIFQYYEEEERQRGNFPDRFSGHQFPNYSSELNVNALLLGDSALYLCASSLTGGASGNTIYFGEGSWLTVV.

The CDR3 nucleotides are TGTGCCAGCAGCATCACGACACTCGGGGGGGTCGGCTACACCTTC. It is translated as CASSITTLGGVGYTF. The chain uses TRBV13 and TRBJ1-2, with a possible D match to TRBD1 (5 bases). Deletions cut 5 bases from V and 8 bases from J, with 21 bases between. The germline V gene has CDR1 PRHDT and CDR2 FYEKMQ (reference sequence). The CDR3 is 15 amino acids. Filled out from reference TRBV13 and TRBJ1-2, the complete variable domain reads AAGVIQSPRHLIKEKRETATLKCYPIPRHDTVYWYQQGPGQDPQFLISFYEKMQSDKGSIPDRFSAQQFSDYHSELNMSSLELGDSALYFCASSITTLGGVGYTFGSGTRLTVV.